The present entry profiles one T cell receptor (beta chain) with its context. Its antigen is not identified. Generated by immunoSEQ multiplex PCR, the TCRdb table keeps only in-frame clones and is missing some. This sample has tens of thousands of clones; roughly 77% occur once, and the top ten carry 15% to 20%. The data belong to a study of vaccination effects on CD4 cells after COVID-19. Whole-study context: Each participant was administered two doses of either the BNT162b2 or the mRNA-1273 vaccine. Sample collection from two convalescent patients occurred 16 days and one week before vaccination. Study-level points and caveats: Spike-reactive clones found after vaccination in convalescents were mainly new vaccine-induced clones.

Viral peptide pool expansion of antigen-specific CD4+ T cells preceded sequencing in the ViraFEST assay. Culture lasted 10 days before CD4+ T cell isolation. Convalescent patients had PCR-confirmed SARS-CoV-2 infection between March and December 2020. V was cut by 0 bases and J by 2 bases, with 20 bases left in between. Germline CDR1 and CDR2: SGHKS and YYEKEE (reference sequence). The CDR3 totals 18 residues. The TCR was taken from a human donor who had a prior SARS-CoV-2 infection. This specimen consisted of CD4+ T cells from PBMCs cultured with HCoV-NL63 spike peptides, obtained before COVID-19 vaccination. The V and J genes are TRBV5-5 and TRBJ2-5, with D perhaps assigned TRBD1 or TRBD2 (7 bases each). CDR3 nucleotide sequence: TGTGCCAGCAGCTTGGAACTGGCGGGGGACAGAAATCAAGAGACCCAGTACTTC. Amino acids: CASSLELAGDRNQETQYF. The complete variable domain, with remaining parts taken from reference TRBV5-5 and TRBJ2-5, reads DAGVTQSPTHLIKTRGQQVTLRCSPISGHKSVSWYQQVLGQGPQFIFQYYEKEERGRGNFPDRFSARQFPNYSSELNVNALLLGDSALYLCASSLELAGDRNQETQYFGPGTRLLVL.